This T cell receptor beta chain was recovered during a study of regulatory T cells in long-lasting Graves disease. This clonotype was observed many times. What it binds is unknown. Relying on iRepertoire HTBI primers and Arm-PCR of CDR3 regions, the team built TCR beta libraries. Each CDR3 protein gets one entry after TCRdb re-called the multiplex PCR reads with MiXCR. Counted here are 300,000 to 400,000 distinct CDR3 sequences, about a sixth occurring once; the ten biggest clones make up roughly 20%. Study results and limitations: What was studied was peripheral blood only, and not thyroid tissue. Possibly, too few samples lowered accuracy.

Noted time point: newly diagnosed GD, antithyroid drugs for less than 3 months. Following extraction of RNA from PBMCs, that RNA was used to make the TCR library. Material: peripheral blood mononuclear cells (PBMCs), obtained at new diagnosis, from a patient treated with antithyroid drugs. The sequence came from a female donor with Graves disease.

CDR3 sequence (DNA): TGCAGTGCTAGAGATCTTCAAGCAGGGGGCGTTGGTGTTGGGACTGAAGCTTTCTTT. Encoded protein: CSARDLQAGGVGVGTEAFF. The V and J genes are TRBV20-1 and TRBJ1-1; 8 bases fit TRBD1. The CDR3 runs to 19 residues. Per the germline V gene, CDR1 is DFQATT and CDR2 is SNEGSKA (reference sequence). The J segment lost 5 bases and the V segment lost 0 bases, leaving 20 bases of the junction unmatched.